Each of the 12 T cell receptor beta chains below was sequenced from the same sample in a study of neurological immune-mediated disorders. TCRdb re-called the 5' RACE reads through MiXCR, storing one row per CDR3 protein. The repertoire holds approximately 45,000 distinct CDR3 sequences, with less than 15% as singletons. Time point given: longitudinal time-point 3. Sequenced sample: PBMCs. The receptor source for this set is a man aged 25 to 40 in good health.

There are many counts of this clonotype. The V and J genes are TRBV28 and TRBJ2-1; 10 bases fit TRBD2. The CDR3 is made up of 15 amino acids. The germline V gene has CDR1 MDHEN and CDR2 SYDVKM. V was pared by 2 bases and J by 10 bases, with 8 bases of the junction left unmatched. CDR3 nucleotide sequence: TGTGCCAGCAGTTTAGGGTCTAGCGGGAGTAGGGAGCAGTTCTTC. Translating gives CASSLGSSGSREQFF.

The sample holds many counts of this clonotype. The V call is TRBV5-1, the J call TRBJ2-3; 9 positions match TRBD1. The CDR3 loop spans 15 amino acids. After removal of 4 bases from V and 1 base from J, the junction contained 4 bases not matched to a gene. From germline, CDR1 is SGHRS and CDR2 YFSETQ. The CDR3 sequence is CASSIQGAGTDTQYF. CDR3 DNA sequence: TGCGCCAGCAGCATACAGGGGGCCGGCACAGATACGCAGTATTTT.

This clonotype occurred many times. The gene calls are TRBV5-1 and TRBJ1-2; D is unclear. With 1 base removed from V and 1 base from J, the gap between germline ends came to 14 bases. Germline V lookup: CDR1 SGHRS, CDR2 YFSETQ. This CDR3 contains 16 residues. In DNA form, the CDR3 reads TGCGCCAGCAGCTTGTCGTTCCAGAATGTTAACTATGGCTACACCTTC. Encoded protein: CASSLSFQNVNYGYTF.

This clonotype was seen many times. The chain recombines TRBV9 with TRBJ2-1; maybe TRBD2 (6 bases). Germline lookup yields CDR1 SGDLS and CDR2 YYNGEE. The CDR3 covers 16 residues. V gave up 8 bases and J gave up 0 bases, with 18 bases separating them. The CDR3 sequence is CARILDSGSSYNEQFF. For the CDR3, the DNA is TGTGCCAGAATACTAGATAGCGGAAGCTCCTACAATGAGCAGTTCTTC.

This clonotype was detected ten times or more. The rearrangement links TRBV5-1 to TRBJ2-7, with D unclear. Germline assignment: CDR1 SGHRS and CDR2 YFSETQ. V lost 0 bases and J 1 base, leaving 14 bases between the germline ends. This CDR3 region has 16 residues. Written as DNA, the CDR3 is TGCGCCAGCAGCTTGGTCGGTGGGATCCCATCCTACGAGCAGTACTTC. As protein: CASSLVGGIPSYEQYF.

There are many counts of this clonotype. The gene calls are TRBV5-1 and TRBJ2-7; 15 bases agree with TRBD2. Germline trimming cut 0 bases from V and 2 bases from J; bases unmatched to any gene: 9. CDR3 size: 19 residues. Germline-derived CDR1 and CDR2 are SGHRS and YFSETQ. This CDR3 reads CASSLEGTSGRRLTYEQYF. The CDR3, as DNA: TGCGCCAGCAGCTTGGAGGGGACTAGCGGGAGGCGTCTGACCTACGAGCAGTACTTC.

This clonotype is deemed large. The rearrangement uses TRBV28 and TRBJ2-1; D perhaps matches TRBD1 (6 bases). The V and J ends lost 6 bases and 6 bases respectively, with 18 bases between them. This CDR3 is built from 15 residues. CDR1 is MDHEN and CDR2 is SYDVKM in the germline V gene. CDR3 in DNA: TGTGCCAGCAGATCCGAGGACAGATGGACCAATGAGCAGTTCTTC. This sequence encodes CASRSEDRWTNEQFF.

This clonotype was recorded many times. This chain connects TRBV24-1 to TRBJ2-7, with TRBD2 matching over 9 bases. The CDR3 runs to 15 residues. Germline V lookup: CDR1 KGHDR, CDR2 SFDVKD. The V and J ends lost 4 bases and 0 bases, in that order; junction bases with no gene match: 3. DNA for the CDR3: TGTGCCACCAGTGACAGCGGGAGGAGCTCCTACGAGCAGTACTTC. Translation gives CATSDSGRSSYEQYF.

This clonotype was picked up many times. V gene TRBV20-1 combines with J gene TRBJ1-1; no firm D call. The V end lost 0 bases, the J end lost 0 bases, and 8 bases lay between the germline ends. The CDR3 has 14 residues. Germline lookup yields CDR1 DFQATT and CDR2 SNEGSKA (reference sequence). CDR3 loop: CSARERRMNTEAFF. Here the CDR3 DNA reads TGCAGTGCTAGAGAGAGGCGGATGAACACTGAAGCTTTCTTT.

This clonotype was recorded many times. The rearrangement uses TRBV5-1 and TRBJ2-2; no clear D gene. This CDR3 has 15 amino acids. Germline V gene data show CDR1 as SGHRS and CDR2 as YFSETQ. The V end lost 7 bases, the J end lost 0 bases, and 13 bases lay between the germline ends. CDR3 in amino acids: CASLLDPANTGELFF. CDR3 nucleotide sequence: TGCGCCAGCCTTCTCGACCCAGCGAACACCGGGGAGCTGTTTTTT.

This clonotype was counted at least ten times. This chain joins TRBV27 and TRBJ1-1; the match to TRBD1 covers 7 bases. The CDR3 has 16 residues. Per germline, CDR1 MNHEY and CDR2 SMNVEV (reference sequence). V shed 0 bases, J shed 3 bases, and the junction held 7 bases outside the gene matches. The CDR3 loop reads CASSLSPRGSDTEAFF. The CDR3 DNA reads TGTGCCAGCAGTTTATCTCCCAGGGGGTCTGACACTGAAGCTTTCTTT.

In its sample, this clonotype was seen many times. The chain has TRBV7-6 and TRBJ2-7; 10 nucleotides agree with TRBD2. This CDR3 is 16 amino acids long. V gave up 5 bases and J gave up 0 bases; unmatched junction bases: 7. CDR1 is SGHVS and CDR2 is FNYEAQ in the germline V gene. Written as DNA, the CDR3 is TGTGCCAGCAGCCAAGGACTAGCGGTGAGCTCCTACGAGCAGTACTTC. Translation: CASSQGLAVSSYEQYF.